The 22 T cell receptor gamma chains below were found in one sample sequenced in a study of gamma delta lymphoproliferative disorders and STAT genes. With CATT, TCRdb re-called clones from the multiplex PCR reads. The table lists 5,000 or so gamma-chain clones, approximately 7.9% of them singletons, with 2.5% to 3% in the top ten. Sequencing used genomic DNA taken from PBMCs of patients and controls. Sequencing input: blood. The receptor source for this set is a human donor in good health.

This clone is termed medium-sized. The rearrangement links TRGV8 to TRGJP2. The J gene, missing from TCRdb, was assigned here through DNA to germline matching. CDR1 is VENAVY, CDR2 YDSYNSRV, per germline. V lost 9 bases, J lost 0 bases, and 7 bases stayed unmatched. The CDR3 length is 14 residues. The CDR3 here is CATVLDSSDWIKTF. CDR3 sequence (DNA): TGTGCCACCGTCCTTGATAGTAGTGATTGGATCAAGACGTTT.

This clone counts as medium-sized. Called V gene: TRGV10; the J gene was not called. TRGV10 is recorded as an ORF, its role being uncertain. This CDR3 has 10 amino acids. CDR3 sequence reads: CAAWDYTSLF. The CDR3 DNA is TGTGCTGCGTGGGATTATACGTCCCTCTTT.

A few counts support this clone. CDR3 residues: CAAWDRLTTGWFKIF. CDR3 nucleotide sequence: TGTGCTGCGTGGGATCGTTTGACCACTGGTTGGTTCAAGATATTT. J is TRGJP1 and V is TRGV10. TCRdb lists no J gene, so it was determined here by aligning the DNA to germline. TRGV10 is designated an ORF whose function remains uncertain. The CDR3 length is 15 residues. V gave up 8 bases and J gave up 2 bases; unmatched junction bases: 9.

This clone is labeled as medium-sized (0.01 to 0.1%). CDR3 coding DNA: TGTGCTGCGTGGGTACACGTTAATTATAAGAAACTCTTT. Its translation is CAAWVHVNYKKLF. The V call is TRGV10, the J call TRGJ1 or TRGJ2. In the absence of a J gene in TCRdb, the DNA was matched to germline to assign it here. TRGV10 is labeled an ORF, and its function is uncertain. V lost 8 bases to trimming and J lost 5 bases; unmatched junction nucleotides: 10. The CDR3 length is 13 residues.

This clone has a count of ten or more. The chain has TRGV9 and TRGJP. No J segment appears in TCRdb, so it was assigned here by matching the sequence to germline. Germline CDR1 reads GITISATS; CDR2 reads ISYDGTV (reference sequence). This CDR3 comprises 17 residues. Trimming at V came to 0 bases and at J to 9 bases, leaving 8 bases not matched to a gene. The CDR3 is CALWEVAPWLGKKIKVF. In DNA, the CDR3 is TGTGCCTTGTGGGAGGTGGCTCCGTGGTTGGGCAAAAAAATCAAGGTATTT.

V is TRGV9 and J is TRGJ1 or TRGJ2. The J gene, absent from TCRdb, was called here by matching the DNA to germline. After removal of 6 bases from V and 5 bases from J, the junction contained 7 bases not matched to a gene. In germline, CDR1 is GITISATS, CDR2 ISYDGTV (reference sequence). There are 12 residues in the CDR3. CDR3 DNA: TGTGCCTTGTGGTTAAATCATTATAAGAAACTCTTT. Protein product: CALWLNHYKKLF.

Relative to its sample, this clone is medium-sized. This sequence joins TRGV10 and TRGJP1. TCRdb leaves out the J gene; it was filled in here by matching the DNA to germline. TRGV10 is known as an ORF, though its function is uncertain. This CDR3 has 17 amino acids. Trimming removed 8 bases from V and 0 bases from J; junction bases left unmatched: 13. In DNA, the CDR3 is TGTGCTGCGTGGGATTCTCCCCGCGATACCACTGGTTGGTTCAAGATATTT. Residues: CAAWDSPRDTTGWFKIF.

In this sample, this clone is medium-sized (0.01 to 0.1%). In DNA form, the CDR3 reads TGTGCTGCGTGGGATTATGTAATAGGGGATAAGAAACTCTTT. The encoded protein is CAAWDYVIGDKKLF. The chain combines TRGV10 with TRGJ1 or TRGJ2. TCRdb is silent on the J gene; assignment here came from matching the DNA to germline. TRGV10 carries the ORF label, with uncertain function. The CDR3 spans 14 residues. V gave up 8 bases and J gave up 8 bases; unmatched junction bases: 16.

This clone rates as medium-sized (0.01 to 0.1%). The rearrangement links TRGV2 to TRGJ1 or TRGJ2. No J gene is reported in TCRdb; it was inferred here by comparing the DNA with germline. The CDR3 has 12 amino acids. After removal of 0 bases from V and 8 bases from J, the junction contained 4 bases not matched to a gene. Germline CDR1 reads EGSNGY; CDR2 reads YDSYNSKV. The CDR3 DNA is TGTGCCACCTGGGACGGGCAGCATAAGAAACTCTTT. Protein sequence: CATWDGQHKKLF.

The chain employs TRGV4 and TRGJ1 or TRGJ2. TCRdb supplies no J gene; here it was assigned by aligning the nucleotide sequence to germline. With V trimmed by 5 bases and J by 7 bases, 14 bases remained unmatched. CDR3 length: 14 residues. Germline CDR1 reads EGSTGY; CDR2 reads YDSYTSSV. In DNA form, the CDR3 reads TGTGCCACCTGGGCTACCCCGGCGGGGTATAAGAAACTCTTT. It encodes CATWATPAGYKKLF.

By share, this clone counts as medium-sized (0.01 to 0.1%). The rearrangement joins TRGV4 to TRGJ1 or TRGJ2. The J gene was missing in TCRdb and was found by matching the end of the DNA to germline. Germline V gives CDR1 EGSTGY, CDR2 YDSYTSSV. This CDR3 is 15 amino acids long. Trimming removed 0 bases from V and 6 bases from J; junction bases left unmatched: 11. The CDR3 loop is CATWDGPRRCYKKLF. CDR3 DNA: TGTGCCACCTGGGATGGGCCCCGGAGGTGTTATAAGAAACTCTTT.

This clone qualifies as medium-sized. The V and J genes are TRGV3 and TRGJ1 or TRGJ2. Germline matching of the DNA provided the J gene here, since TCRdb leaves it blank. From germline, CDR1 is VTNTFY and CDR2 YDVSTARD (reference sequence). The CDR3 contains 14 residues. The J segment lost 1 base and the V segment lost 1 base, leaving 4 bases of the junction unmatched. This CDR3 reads CATWDSINYYKKLF. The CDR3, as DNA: TGTGCCACCTGGGACAGTATAAATTATTATAAGAAACTCTTT.

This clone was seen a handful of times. The CDR3 here is CATWDPPPYYKKLF. DNA of the CDR3: TGTGCCACCTGGGACCCCCCCCCGTATTATAAGAAACTCTTT. This chain connects TRGV8 to TRGJ1 or TRGJ2. Assignment of the J gene here rests on matching the DNA to germline, because TCRdb gives none. After removal of 4 bases from V and 4 bases from J, the junction contained 10 bases not matched to a gene. The V gene's germline CDR1 is VENAVY and CDR2 YDSYNSRV. This CDR3 is 14 amino acids long.

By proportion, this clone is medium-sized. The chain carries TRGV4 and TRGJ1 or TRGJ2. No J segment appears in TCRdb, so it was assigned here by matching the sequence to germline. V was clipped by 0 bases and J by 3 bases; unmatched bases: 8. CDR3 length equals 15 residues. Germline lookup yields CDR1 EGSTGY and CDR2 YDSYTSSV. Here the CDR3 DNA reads TGTGCCACCTGGGATGGGACGCCCCCTTATTATAAGAAACTCTTT. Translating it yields CATWDGTPPYYKKLF.

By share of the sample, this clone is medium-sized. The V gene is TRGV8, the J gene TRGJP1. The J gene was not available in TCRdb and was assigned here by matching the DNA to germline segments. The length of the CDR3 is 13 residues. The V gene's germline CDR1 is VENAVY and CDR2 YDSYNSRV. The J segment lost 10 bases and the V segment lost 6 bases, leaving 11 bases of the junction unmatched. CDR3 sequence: CATWKRTPWFKIF. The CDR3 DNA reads TGTGCCACCTGGAAACGTACCCCTTGGTTCAAGATATTT.

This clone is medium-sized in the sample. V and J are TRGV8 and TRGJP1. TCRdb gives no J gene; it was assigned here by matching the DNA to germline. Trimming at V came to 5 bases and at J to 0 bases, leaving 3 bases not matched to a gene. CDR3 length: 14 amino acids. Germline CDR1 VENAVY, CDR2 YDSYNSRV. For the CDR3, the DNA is TGTGCCACCTGGGGGGATACCACTGGTTGGTTCAAGATATTT. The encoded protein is CATWGDTTGWFKIF.

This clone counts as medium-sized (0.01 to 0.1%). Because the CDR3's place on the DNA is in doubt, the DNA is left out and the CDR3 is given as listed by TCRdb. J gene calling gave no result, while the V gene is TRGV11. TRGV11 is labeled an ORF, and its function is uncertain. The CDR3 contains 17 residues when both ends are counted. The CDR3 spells CTTVPAGLGSHYYKKLF.

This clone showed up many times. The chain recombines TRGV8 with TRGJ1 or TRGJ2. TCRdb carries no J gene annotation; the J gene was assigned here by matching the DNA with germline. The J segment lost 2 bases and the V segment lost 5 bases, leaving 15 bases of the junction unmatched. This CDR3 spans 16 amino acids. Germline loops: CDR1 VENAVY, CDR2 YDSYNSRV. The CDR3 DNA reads TGTGCCACCTGGGGGCCAAGGCGGTACTATTATTATAAGAAACTCTTT. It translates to CATWGPRRYYYYKKLF.

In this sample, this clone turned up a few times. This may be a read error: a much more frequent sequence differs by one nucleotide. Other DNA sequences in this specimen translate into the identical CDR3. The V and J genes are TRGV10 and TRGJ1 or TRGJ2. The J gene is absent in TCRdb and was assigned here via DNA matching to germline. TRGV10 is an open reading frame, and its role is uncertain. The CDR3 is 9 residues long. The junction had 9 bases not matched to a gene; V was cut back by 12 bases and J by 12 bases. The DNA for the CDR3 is TGTGCTGCCCTGGAGGGGAAACTCTTT. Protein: CAALEGKLF.

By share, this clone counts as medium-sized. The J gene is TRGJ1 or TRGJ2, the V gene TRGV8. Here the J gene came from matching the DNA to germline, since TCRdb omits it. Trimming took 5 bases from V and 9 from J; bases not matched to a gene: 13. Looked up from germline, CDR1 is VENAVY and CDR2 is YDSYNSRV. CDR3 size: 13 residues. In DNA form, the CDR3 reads TGTGCCACCTGGGCAACTACTGCATGTAAGAAACTCTTT. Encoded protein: CATWATTACKKLF.

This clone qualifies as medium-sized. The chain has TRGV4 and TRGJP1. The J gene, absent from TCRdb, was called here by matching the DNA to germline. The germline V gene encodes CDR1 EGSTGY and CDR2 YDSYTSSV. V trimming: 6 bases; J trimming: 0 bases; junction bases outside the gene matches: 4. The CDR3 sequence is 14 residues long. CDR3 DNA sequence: TGTGCCACCTGGATATATACCACTGGTTGGTTCAAGATATTT. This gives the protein CATWIYTTGWFKIF.

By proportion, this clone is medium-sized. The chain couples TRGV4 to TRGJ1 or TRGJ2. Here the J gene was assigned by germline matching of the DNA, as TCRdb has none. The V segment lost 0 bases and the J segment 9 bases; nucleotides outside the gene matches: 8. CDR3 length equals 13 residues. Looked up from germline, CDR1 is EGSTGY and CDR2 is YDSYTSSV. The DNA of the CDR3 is TGTGCCACCTGGGATGGGCCTTCATCTAAGAAACTCTTT. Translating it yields CATWDGPSSKKLF.